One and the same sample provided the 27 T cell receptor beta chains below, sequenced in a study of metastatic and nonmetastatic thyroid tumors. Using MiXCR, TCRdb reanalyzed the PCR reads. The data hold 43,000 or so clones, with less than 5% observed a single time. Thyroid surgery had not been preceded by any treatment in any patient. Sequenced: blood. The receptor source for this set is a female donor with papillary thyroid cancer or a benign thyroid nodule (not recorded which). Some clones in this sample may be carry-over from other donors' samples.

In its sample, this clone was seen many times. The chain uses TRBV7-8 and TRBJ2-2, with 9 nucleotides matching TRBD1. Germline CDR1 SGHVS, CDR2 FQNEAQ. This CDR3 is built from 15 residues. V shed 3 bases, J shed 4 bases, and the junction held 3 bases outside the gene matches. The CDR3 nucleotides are TGTGCCAGCAGCTTTACAGGGGGCGGCACCGGGGAGCTGTTTTTT. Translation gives CASSFTGGGTGELFF.

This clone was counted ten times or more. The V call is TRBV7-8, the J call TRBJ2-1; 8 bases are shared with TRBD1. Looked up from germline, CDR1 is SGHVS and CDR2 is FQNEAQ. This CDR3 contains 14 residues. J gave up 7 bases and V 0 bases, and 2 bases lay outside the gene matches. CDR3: CASSLARQGNEQFF. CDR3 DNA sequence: TGTGCCAGCAGCTTAGCGCGACAGGGGAATGAGCAGTTCTTC.

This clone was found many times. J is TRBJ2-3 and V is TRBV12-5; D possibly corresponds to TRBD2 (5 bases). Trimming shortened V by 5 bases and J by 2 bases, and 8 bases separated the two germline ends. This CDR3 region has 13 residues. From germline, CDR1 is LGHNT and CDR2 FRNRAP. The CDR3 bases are TGTGCTAGTGGTACCGGACTCACAGATACGCAGTATTTT. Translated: CASGTGLTDTQYF.

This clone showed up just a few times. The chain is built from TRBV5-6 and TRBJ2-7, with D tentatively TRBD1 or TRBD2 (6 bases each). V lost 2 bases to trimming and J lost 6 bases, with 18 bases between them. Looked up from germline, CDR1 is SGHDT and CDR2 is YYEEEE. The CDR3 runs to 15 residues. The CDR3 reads CASSFLGGRPAEQYF. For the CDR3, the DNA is TGTGCCAGCAGCTTCTTGGGGGGCCGCCCAGCCGAGCAGTACTTC.

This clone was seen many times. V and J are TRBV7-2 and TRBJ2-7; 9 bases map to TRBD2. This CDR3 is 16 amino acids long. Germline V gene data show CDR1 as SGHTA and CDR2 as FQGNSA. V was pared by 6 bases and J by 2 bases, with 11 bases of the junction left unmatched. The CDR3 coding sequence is TGTGCCAGCAGGGCATTCGCTAGCGGGGCAACCTACGAGCAGTACTTC. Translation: CASRAFASGATYEQYF.

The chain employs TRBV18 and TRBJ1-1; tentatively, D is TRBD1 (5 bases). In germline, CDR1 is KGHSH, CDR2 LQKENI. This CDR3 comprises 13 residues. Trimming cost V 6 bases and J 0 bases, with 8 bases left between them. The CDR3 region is CASSGVMNTEAFF. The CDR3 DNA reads TGTGCCAGCTCGGGGGTAATGAACACTGAAGCTTTCTTT.

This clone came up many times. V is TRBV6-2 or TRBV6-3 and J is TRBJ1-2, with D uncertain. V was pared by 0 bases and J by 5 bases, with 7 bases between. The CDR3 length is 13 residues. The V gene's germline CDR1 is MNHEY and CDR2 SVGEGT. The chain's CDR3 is CASSYSTEYGYTF. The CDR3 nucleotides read TGTGCCAGCAGTTACTCGACCGAATATGGCTACACCTTC.

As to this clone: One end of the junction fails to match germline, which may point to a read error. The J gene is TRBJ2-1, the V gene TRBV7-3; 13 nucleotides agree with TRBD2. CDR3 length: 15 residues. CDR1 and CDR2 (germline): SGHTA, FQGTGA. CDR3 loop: CASSLWTSGSDERFF. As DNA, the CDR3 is TGTGCCAGCAGCTTGTGGACTAGCGGGAGCGATGAGCGGTTCTTC.

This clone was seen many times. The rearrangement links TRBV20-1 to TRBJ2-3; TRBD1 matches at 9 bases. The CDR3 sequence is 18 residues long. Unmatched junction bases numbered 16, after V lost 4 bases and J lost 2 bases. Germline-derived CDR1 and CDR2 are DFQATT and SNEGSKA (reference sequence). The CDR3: CSAKSTGPGQGVTDTQYF. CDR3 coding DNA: TGCAGTGCTAAATCAACTGGCCCGGGACAGGGAGTCACAGATACGCAGTATTTT.

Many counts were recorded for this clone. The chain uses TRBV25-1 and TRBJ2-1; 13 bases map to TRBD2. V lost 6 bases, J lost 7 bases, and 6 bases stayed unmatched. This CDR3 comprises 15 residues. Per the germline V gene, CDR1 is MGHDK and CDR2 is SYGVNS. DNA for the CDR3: TGTGCCAGCAGACCAAGGGGACTAGCGGGAAATGAGCAGTTCTTC. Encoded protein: CASRPRGLAGNEQFF.

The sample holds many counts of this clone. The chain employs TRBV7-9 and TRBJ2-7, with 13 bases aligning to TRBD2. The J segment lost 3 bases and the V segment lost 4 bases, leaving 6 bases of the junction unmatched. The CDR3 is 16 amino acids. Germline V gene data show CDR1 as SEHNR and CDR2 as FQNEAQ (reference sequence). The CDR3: CASSSGGLAGFYEQYF. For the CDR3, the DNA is TGTGCCAGCAGCTCGGGGGGACTAGCGGGGTTCTACGAGCAGTACTTC.

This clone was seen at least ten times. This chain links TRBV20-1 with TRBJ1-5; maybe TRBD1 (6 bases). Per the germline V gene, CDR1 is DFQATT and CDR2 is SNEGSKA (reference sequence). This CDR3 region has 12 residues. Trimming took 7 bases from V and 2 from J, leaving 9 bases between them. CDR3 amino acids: CSGTDRNQPQHF. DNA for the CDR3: TGCAGTGGGACAGACCGCAATCAGCCCCAGCATTTT.

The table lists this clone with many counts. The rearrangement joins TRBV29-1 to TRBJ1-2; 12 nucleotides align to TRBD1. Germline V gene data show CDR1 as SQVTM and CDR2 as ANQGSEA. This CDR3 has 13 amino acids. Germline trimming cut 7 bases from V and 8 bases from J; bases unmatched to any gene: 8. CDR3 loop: CSAGDRGHQGYTF. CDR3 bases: TGCAGCGCTGGGGACAGGGGGCATCAAGGCTACACCTTC. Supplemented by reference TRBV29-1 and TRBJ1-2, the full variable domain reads SAVISQKPSRDICQRGTSLTIQCQVDSQVTMMFWYRQQPGQSLTLIATANQGSEATYESGFVIDKFPISRPNLTFSTLTVSNMSPEDSSIYLCSAGDRGHQGYTFGSGTRLTVV.

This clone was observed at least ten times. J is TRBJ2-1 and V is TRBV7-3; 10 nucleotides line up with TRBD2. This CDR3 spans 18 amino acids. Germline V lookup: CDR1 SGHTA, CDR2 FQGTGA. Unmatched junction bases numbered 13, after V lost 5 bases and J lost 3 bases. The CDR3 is CASSRYGGLAENYNEQFF. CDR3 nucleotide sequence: TGTGCCAGCAGCCGCTATGGCGGACTAGCGGAAAACTACAATGAGCAGTTCTTC.

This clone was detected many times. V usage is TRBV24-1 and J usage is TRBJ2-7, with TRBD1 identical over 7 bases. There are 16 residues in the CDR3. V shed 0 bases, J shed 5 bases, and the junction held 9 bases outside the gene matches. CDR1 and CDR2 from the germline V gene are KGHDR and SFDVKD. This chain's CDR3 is CATSDLGDRVENEQYF. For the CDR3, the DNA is TGTGCCACCAGTGATTTGGGGGACAGAGTTGAGAACGAGCAGTACTTC.

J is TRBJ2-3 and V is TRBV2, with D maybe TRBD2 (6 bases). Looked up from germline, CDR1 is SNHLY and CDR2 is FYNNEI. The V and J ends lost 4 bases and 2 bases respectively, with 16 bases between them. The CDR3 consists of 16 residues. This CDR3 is CASSGVAVCNTDTQYF. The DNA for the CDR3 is TGTGCCAGCAGTGGGGTAGCGGTATGTAACACAGATACGCAGTATTTT.

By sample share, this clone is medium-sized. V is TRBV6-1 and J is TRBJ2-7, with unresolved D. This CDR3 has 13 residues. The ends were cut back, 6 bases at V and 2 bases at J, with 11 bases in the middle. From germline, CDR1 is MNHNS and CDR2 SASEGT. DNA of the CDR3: TGTGCCAGCAGCACGGACGGAACCTACGAGCAGTACTTC. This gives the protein CASSTDGTYEQYF.

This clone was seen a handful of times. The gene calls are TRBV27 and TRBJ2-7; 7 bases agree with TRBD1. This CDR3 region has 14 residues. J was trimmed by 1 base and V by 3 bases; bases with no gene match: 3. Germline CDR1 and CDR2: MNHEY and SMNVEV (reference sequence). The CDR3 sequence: CASSLTGFSYEQYF. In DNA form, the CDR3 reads TGTGCCAGCAGTTTGACAGGGTTTTCCTACGAGCAGTACTTC.

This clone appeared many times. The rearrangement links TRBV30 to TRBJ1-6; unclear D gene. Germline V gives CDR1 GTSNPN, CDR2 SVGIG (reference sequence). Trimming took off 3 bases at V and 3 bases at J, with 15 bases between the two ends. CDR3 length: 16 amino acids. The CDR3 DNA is TGTGCCTGGAGGCGGGCAGGAGTAAGCTATAATTCACCCCTCCACTTT. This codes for CAWRRAGVSYNSPLHF.

DNA for the CDR3: TGTGCCAGCTCACCACCTAAGGGGGTTGCTGAAGCTTTCTTT. It is translated as CASSPPKGVAEAFF. This sequence joins TRBV18 and TRBJ1-1; D possibly corresponds to TRBD1 (6 bases). The germline CDR1 and CDR2 sequences are KGHSH and LQKENI. Between the trimmed V and J ends, which lost 0 bases and 6 bases, there was a span of 11 bases. The CDR3 has 14 amino acids.

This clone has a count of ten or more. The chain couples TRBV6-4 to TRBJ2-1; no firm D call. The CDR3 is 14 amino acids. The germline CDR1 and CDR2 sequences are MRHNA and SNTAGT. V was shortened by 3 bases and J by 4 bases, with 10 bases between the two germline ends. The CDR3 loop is CASSEGTEYNEQFF. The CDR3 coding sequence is TGTGCCAGCAGTGAGGGCACAGAGTACAATGAGCAGTTCTTC.

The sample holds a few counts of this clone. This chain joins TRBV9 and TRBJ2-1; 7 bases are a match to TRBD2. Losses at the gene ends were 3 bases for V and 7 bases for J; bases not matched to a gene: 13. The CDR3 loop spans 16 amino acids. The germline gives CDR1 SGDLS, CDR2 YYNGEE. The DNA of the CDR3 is TGTGCCAGCAGCGCTGGGGGTGGGACTAACTTAAATGAGCAGTTCTTC. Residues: CASSAGGGTNLNEQFF.

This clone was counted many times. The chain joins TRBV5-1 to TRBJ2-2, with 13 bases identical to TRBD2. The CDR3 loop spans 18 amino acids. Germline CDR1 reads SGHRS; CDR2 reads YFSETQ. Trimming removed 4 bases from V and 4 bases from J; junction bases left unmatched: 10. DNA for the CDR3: TGCGCCAGCAGCCGGGGACTAGCGGGATCTTTTAGCACCGGGGAGCTGTTTTTT. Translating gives CASSRGLAGSFSTGELFF.

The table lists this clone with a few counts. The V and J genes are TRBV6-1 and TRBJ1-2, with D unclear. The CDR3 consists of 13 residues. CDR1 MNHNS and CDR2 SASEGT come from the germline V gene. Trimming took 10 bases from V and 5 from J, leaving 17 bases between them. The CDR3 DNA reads TGTGCCATCAGCCCCGGGTGGGTTTATGGCTACACCTTC. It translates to CAISPGWVYGYTF.

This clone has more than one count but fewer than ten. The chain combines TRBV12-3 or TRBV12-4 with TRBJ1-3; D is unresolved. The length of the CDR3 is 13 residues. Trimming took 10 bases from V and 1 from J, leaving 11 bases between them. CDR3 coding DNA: TGTGCCACCGACGGGCGTTCTGGAAACACCATATATTTT. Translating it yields CATDGRSGNTIYF.

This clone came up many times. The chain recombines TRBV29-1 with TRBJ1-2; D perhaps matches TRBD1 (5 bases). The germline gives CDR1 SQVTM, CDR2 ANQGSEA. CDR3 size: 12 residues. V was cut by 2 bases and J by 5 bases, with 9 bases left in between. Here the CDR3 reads CSVEWGEYGYTF. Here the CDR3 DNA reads TGCAGCGTTGAATGGGGGGAGTATGGCTACACCTTC.

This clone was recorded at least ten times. The CDR3 is CASTSRGDEQFF. The DNA for the CDR3 is TGTGCCAGCACTTCCCGGGGCGATGAGCAGTTCTTC. The rearrangement joins TRBV12-3 or TRBV12-4 to TRBJ2-1; D assignment may be TRBD1 or TRBD2 (5 bases each). The CDR3 runs to 12 residues. Between the trimmed V and J ends, which lost 7 bases and 8 bases, there was a span of 12 bases.